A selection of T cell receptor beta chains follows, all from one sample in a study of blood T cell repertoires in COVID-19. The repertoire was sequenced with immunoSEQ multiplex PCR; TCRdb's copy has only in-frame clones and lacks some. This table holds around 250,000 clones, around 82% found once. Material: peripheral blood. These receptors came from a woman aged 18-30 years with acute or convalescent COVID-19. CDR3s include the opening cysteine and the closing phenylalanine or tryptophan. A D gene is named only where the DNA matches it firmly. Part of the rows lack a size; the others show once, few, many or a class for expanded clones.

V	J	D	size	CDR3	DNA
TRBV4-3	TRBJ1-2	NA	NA	CASSFRDITVRGYTF	TGCGCCAGCAGTTTCCGGGACATCACCGTTCGTGGCTACACCTTC
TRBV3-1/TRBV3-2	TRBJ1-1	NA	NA	CASSQKGAAENTEAFF	TGTGCCAGCAGCCAAAAAGGGGCAGCAGAGAACACTGAAGCTTTCTTT
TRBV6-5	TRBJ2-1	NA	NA	CASSFGVGQFF	TGTGCCAGCAGTTTCGGGGTAGGGCAGTTCTTC
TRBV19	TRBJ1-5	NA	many	CASSMFSGPQHF	TGTGCCAGTAGTATGTTTTCCGGGCCCCAGCATTTT
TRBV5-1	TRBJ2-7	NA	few	CASSAAQGPYEQYF	TGCGCCAGCAGCGCGGCGCAGGGCCCCTACGAGCAGTACTTC
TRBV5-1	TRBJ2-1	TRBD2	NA	CASSAGLAGGRNEQFF	TGCGCCAGCAGCGCGGGACTAGCGGGAGGACGGAATGAGCAGTTCTTC
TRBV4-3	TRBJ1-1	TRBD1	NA	CASSQDEGQRAFF	TGCGCCAGCAGCCAAGATGAGGGACAGAGAGCTTTCTTT
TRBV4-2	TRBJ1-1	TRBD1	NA	CASSQTQGQNTEAFF	TGTGCCAGCAGCCAAACACAGGGGCAAAACACTGAAGCTTTCTTT
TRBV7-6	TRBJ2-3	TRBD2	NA	CASSLVYRGGVADTQYF	TGTGCCAGCAGCTTAGTTTACCGGGGGGGAGTTGCAGATACGCAGTATTTT
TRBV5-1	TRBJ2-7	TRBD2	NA	CASSLGGTSGTVF	TGCGCCAGCAGCTTGGGCGGGACTAGCGGGACCGTCTTC
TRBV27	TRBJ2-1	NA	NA	CASSLSPNYNEQFF	TGTGCCAGCAGTTTAAGCCCGAACTACAATGAGCAGTTCTTC
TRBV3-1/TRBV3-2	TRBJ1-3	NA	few	CASSQAEGFSIYF	TGTGCCAGCAGCCAAGCGGAGGGTTTCTCCATATATTTT
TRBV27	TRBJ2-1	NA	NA	CASMTRGTVNNEQFF	TGTGCCAGCATGACCCGGGGGACTGTCAACAATGAGCAGTTCTTC
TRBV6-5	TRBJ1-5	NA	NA	CASSYSRGQPQHF	TGTGCCAGCAGTTACTCCAGGGGTCAGCCCCAGCATTTT
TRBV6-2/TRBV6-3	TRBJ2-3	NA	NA	CASSLLDTQYF	TGTGCCAGCAGCCTCTTGGATACGCAGTATTTT
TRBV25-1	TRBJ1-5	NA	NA	CASSDPTSGDQPQHF	TGTGCCAGCAGTGACCCAACATCGGGTGATCAGCCCCAGCATTTT
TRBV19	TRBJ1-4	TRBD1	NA	CASSRTGVQEKLFF	TGTGCCAGTAGCCGGACAGGGGTACAGGAAAAACTGTTTTTT
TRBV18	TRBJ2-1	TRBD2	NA	CASSPRSGGSNEQFF	TGTGCCAGCTCCCCCCGATCGGGCGGGAGCAATGAGCAGTTCTTC
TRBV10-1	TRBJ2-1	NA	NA	CASSEDGSSYNEQFF	TGCGCCAGCAGTGAGGACGGGAGCTCCTACAATGAGCAGTTCTTC